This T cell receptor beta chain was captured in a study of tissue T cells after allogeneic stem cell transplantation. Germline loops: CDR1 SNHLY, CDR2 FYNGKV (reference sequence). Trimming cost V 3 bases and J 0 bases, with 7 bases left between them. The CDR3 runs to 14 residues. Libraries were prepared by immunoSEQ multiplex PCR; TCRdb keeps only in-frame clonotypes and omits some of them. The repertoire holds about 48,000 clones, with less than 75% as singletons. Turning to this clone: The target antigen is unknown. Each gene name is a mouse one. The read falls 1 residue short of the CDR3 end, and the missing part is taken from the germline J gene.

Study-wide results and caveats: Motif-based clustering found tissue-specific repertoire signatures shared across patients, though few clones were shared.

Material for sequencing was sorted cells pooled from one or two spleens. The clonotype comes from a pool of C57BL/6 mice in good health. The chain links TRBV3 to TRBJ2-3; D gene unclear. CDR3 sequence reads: CASSFGPSAETLYF. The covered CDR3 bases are TGTGCCAGCAGCTTTGGTCCTAGTGCAGAAACGCTGTAT.